A selection of T cell receptor beta chains follows, all from one sample in a study of T-cell reconstitution after alpha-beta-depleted transplantation in children. TCRdb re-called the PCR reads through MiXCR, storing one row per CDR3 protein. The sample holds some 830,000 distinct CDR3 sequences, roughly 15% seen once. The source material was PBMCs, mostly from graft donor cells, sampled 360 days after TCRalphabeta/CD19-depleted stem cell transplant. These receptors were obtained from a male patient under 18 who had a stem cell transplant for acute lymphoblastic leukemia, so the T cells may come from the graft donor. Each CDR3 is given with its conserved first and last residue. The D gene is left open where the match is weak. Only some rows state a clone size, as once, few, many or a class for expanded clones.

v_gene	j_gene	abundance	d_gene	CDR3aa	CDR3nt
TRBV5-5	TRBJ1-4	.	.	CASSLEGLGEKLFF	TGTGCCAGCAGCTTGGAAGGGTTGGGCGAAAAACTGTTTTTT
TRBV27	TRBJ2-3	.	.	CASSFQGQNTQYF	TGTGCCAGCAGTTTCCAGGGTCAGAATACGCAGTATTTT
TRBV5-1	TRBJ2-1	few	.	CASSYHRDLNNEQFF	TGCGCCAGCAGTTACCACCGGGACTTAAACAATGAGCAGTTCTTC
TRBV6-6	TRBJ2-7	many	.	CASSADSAEQYF	TGTGCCAGCAGCGCCGACTCCGCCGAGCAGTACTTC
TRBV4-1	TRBJ2-5	few	.	CASSQDSGYQETQYF	TGCGCCAGCAGCCAAGATTCCGGGTACCAAGAGACCCAGTACTTC
TRBV5-1	TRBJ2-2	.	.	CASSEWDTGELFF	TGCGCCAGCAGCGAGTGGGACACCGGGGAGCTGTTTTTT
TRBV3-1	TRBJ2-2	.	TRBD2	CASSRPSGRTGELFF	TGTGCCAGCAGCCGACCCAGCGGGAGGACCGGGGAGCTGTTTTTT
TRBV11-2	TRBJ2-3	once	.	CASSPGLHAHTQYF	TGTGCCAGCAGCCCCGGACTGCACGCACATACGCAGTATTTT
TRBV27	TRBJ1-6	many	.	CASSFGSEGDSPLHF	TGTGCCAGCAGTTTCGGCAGCGAAGGTGATTCACCCCTCCACTTT
TRBV7-8	TRBJ2-1	few	TRBD1	CASSRNRDRVIDNEQFF	TGTGCCAGCAGCCGAAACCGGGACAGGGTAATTGACAATGAGCAGTTCTTC
TRBV9	TRBJ2-7	many	.	CASSVAETYEQYF	TGTGCCAGCAGCGTAGCAGAAACCTACGAGCAGTACTTC
TRBV5-1	TRBJ2-3	.	.	CASSLARGTRDTQYF	TGCGCCAGCAGCTTGGCACGGGGTACACGGGATACGCAGTATTTT
TRBV20-1	TRBJ2-1	.	TRBD2	CSAEGSGLAVYNEQFF	TGCAGTGCCGAAGGGAGTGGTCTAGCGGTGTACAATGAGCAGTTCTTC
TRBV9	TRBJ2-2	many	.	CASSVVAGELFF	TGTGCCAGCAGCGTAGTGGCCGGGGAGCTGTTTTTT
TRBV6-1	TRBJ2-1	few	TRBD2	CASSNLAGGSSYNEQFF	TGTGCCAGCAGCAACCTAGCGGGAGGGTCCTCCTACAATGAGCAGTTCTTC
TRBV12-3/TRBV12-4	TRBJ2-7	many	.	CASSPDSKDEQYF	TGTGCCAGCAGTCCTGACAGCAAAGACGAGCAGTACTTC
TRBV7-8	TRBJ1-1	few	TRBD1	CASSPLQGSNTEAFF	TGTGCCAGCAGCCCACTACAGGGGTCCAACACTGAAGCTTTCTTT
TRBV11-1	TRBJ2-1	.	.	CASSLVSGVHNEQFF	TGTGCCAGCAGCTTAGTATCCGGGGTGCACAATGAGCAGTTCTTC
TRBV20-1	TRBJ1-2	few	.	CSAWDIGLGYTF	TGCAGTGCGTGGGACATAGGACTTGGCTACACCTTC
TRBV5-1	TRBJ2-1	.	TRBD2	CASSPSGRNGNEQFF	TGCGCCAGCAGCCCTAGCGGGAGAAATGGCAATGAGCAGTTCTTC
TRBV20-1	TRBJ2-4	.	.	CSARDNRGLKNIQYF	TGCAGTGCTAGAGATAATAGGGGATTGAAAAACATTCAGTACTTC
TRBV4-1	TRBJ1-1	.	TRBD1	CASSQAGQGYELNTEAFF	TGCGCCAGCAGCCAAGCTGGACAGGGTTATGAATTGAACACTGAAGCTTTCTTT
TRBV7-9	TRBJ2-1	.	.	CASSAPNRDNEQFF	TGTGCCAGCAGCGCTCCGAACAGGGACAATGAGCAGTTCTTC
TRBV5-1	TRBJ1-1	.	TRBD1	CASSLLYRGNTEAFF	TGCGCCAGCAGCTTGTTGTACAGGGGGAACACTGAAGCTTTCTTT
TRBV27	TRBJ2-3	few	.	CASNPFGTDTQYF	TGTGCCAGCAATCCTTTTGGCACAGATACGCAGTATTTT
TRBV19	TRBJ2-7	.	TRBD2	CASSPELAGAPRAYEQYF	TGTGCCAGTTCCCCTGAACTAGCGGGAGCGCCCAGAGCCTACGAGCAGTACTTC
TRBV20-1	TRBJ2-1	.	TRBD1	CSAKAPGQVYNEQFF	TGCAGTGCTAAGGCCCCGGGACAGGTCTACAATGAGCAGTTCTTC
TRBV5-1	TRBJ2-3	.	TRBD2	CASSRLAGALSTDTQYF	TGCGCCAGCAGCCGACTAGCGGGAGCACTTAGCACAGATACGCAGTATTTT
TRBV6-2/TRBV6-3	TRBJ2-5	few	TRBD1	CASSFTGARETQYF	TGTGCCAGCAGTTTCACAGGGGCCCGAGAGACCCAGTACTTC
TRBV6-1	TRBJ2-3	.	.	CASSPLWRGTDTQYF	TGTGCCAGCAGCCCACTTTGGAGGGGCACAGATACGCAGTATTTT